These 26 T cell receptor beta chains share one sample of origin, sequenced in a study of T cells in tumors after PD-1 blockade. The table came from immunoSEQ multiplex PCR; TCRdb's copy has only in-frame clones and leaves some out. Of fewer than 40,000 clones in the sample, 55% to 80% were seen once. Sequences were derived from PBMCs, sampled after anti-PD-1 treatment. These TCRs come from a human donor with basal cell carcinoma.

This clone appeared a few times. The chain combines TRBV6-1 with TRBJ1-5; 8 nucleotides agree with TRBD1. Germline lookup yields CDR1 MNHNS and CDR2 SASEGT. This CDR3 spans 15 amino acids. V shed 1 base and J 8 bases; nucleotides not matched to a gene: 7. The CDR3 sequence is CASSEGVTQGEPQHF. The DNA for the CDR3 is TGTGCCAGCAGTGAAGGGGTAACACAGGGGGAGCCCCAGCATTTT.

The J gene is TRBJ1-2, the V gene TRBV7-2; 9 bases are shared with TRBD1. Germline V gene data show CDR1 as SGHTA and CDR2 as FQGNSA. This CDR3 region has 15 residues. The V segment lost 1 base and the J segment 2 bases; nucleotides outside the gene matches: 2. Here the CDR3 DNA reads TGTGCCAGCAGCTTAGGAGGGACAGGGAACTATGGCTACACCTTC. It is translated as CASSLGGTGNYGYTF.

CDR3 protein: CASSGGQGANLNTEAFF. The CDR3, as DNA: TGTGCCAGCAGCGGGGGACAGGGGGCGAACTTAAACACTGAAGCTTTCTTT. The gene calls are TRBV5-4 and TRBJ1-1; 12 bases line up with TRBD1. V gave up 4 bases and J gave up 2 bases; unmatched junction bases: 9. Germline V CDR1 and CDR2: SGHNT, YYREEE (reference sequence). The CDR3 covers 17 residues.

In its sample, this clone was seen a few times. The CDR3 nucleotides are TGTGCCAGCAGTTACACCGGGAACAATTCACCCCTCCACTTT. Its translation is CASSYTGNNSPLHF. The chain has TRBV6-2 or TRBV6-3 and TRBJ1-6; the D is unclear. CDR3 length: 14 residues. V lost 2 bases to trimming and J lost 7 bases, with 9 bases between them. Germline assignment: CDR1 MNHEY and CDR2 SVGEGT.

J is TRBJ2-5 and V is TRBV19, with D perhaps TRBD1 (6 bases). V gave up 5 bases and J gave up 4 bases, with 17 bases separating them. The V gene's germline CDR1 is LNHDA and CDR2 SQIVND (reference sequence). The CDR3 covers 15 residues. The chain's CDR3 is CASSLGQGLGETQYF. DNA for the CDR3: TGTGCCAGTAGTCTGGGGCAGGGGCTAGGAGAGACCCAGTACTTC.

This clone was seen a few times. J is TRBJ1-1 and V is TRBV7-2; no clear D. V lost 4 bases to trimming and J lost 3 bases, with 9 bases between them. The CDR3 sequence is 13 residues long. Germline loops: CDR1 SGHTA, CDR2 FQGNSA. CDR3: CASSSFDYTEAFF. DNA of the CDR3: TGTGCCAGCAGCTCCTTTGACTACACTGAAGCTTTCTTT.

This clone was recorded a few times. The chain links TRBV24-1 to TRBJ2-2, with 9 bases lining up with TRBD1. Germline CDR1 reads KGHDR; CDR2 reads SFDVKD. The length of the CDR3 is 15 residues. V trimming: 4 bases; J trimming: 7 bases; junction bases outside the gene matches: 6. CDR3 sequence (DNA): TGTGCCACCAGTGACCGCGGGACAGGGCTCGGGGAGCTGTTTTTT. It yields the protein CATSDRGTGLGELFF.

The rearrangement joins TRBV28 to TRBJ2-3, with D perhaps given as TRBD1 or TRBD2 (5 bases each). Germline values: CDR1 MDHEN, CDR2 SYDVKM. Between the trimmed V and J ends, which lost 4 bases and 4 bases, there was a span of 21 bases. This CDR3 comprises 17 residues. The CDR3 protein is CASSSTFKGQGPDTQYF. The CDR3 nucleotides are TGTGCCAGCAGTTCAACGTTTAAGGGGCAGGGACCAGATACGCAGTATTTT. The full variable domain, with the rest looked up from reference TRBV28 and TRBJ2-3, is DVKVTQSSRYLVKRTGEKVFLECVQDMDHENMFWYRQDPGLGLRLIYFSYDVKMKEKGDIPEGYSVSREKKERFSLILESASTNQTSMYLCASSSTFKGQGPDTQYFGPGTRLTVL.

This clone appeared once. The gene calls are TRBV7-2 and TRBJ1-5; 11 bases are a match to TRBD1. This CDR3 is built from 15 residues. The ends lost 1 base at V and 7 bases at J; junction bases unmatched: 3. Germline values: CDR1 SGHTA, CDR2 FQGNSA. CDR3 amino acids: CASSLGDRGGQPQHF. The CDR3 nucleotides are TGTGCCAGCAGCTTAGGGGACAGGGGGGGGCAGCCCCAGCATTTT.

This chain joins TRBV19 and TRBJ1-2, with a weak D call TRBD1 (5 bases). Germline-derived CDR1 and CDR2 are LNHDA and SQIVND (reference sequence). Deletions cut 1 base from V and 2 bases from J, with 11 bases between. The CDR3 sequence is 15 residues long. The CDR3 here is CASSIAPTANYGYTF. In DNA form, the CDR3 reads TGTGCCAGTAGTATAGCCCCGACAGCCAACTATGGCTACACCTTC.

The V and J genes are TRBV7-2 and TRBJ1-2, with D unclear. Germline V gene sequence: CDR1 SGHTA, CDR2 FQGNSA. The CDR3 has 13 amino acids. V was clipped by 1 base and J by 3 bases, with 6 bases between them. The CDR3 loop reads CASSLERDYGYTF. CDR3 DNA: TGTGCCAGCAGCTTAGAACGGGACTATGGCTACACCTTC. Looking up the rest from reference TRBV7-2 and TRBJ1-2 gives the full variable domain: GAGVSQSPSNKVTEKGKDVELRCDPISGHTALYWYRQSLGQGLEFLIYFQGNSAPDKSGLPSDRFSAERTGGSVSTLTIQRTQQEDSAVYLCASSLERDYGYTFGSGTRLTVV.

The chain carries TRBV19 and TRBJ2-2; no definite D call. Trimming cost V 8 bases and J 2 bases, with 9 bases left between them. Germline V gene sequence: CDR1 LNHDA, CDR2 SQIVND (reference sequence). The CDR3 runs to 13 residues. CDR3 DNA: TGTGCCAGTTCCCCGACTAACACCGGGGAGCTGTTTTTT. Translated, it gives CASSPTNTGELFF.

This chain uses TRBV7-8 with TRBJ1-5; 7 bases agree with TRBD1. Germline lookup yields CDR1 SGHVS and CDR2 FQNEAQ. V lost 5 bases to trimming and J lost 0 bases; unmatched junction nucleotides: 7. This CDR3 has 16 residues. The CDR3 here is CASSLRDSYSNQPQHF. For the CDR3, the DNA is TGTGCCAGCAGCCTCCGGGACAGCTATAGCAATCAGCCCCAGCATTTT.

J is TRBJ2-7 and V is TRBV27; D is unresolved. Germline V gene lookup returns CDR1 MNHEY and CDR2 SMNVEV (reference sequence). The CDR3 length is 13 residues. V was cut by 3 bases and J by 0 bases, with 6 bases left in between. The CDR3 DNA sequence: TGTGCCAGCAGTTTCGCGAGCTCCTACGAGCAGTACTTC. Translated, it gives CASSFASSYEQYF.

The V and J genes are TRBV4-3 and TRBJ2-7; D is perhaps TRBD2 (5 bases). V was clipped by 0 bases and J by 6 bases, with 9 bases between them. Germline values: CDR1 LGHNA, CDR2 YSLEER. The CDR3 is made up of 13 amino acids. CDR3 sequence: CASSQDRGSEQYF. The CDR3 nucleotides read TGCGCCAGCAGCCAAGATAGAGGGTCCGAGCAGTACTTC.

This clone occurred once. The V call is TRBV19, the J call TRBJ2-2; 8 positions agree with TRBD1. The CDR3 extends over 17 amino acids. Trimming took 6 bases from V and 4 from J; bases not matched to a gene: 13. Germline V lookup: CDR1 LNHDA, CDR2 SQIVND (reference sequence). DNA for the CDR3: TGTGCCAGTAGAAGCGGGTCAGGGGGCTTGGGCACCGGGGAGCTGTTTTTT. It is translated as CASRSGSGGLGTGELFF.

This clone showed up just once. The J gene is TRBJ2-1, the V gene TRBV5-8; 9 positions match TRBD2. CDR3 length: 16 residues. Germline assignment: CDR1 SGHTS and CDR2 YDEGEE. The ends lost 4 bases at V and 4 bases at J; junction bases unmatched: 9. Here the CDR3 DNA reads TGTGCCAGCAGCGCGGTAGCGGGGGCCTTGTACAATGAGCAGTTCTTC. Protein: CASSAVAGALYNEQFF.

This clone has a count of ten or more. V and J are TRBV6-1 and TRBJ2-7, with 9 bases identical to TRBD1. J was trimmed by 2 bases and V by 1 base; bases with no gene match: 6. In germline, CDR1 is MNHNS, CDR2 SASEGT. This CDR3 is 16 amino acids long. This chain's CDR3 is CASSEGFGTGPYEQYF. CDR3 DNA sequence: TGTGCCAGCAGTGAAGGTTTCGGGACAGGGCCCTACGAGCAGTACTTC.

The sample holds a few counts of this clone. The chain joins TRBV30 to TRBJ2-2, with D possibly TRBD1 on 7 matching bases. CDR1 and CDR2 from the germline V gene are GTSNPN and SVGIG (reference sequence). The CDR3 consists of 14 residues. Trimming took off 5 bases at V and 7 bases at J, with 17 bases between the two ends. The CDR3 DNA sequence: TGTGCCTGGGAGGATAACCAGGGGGGCGGGGAGCTGTTTTTT. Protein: CAWEDNQGGGELFF.

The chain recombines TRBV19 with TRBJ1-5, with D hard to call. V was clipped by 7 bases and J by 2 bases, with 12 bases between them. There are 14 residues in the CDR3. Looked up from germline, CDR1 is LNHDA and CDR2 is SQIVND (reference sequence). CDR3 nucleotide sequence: TGTGCCAGTAAGGAGGGTCCGGGCAATCAGCCCCAGCATTTT. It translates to CASKEGPGNQPQHF.

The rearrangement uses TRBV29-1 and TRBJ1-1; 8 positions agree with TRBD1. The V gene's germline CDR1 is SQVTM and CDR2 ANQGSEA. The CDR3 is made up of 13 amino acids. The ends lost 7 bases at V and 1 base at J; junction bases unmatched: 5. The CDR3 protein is CSGKQGENTEAFF. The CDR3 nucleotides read TGCAGCGGAAAACAGGGGGAGAACACTGAAGCTTTCTTT.

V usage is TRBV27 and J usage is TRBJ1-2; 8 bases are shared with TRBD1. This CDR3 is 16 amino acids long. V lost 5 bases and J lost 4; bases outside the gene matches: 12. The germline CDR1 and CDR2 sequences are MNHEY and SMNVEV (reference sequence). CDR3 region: CASSQTGAPTFYGYTF. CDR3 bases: TGTGCCAGCAGTCAGACAGGGGCGCCGACCTTCTATGGCTACACCTTC.

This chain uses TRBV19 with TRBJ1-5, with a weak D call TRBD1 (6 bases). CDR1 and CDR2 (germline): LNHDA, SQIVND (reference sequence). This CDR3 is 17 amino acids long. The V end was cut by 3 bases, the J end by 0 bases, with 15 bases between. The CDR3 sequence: CASSMRGTAYSNQPQHF. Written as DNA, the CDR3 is TGTGCCAGTAGTATGAGGGGGACGGCGTATAGCAATCAGCCCCAGCATTTT. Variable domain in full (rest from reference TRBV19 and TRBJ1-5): DGGITQSPKYLFRKEGQNVTLSCEQNLNHDAMYWYRQDPGQGLRLIYYSQIVNDFQKGDIAEGYSVSREKKESFPLTVTSAQKNPTAFYLCASSMRGTAYSNQPQHFGDGTRLSIL.

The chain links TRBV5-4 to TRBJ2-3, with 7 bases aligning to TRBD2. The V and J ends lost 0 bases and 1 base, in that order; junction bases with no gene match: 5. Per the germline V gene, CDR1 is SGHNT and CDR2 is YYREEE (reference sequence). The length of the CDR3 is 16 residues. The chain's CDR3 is CASSLAGTKRTDTQYF. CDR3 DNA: TGTGCCAGCAGCTTGGCCGGGACTAAACGCACAGATACGCAGTATTTT.

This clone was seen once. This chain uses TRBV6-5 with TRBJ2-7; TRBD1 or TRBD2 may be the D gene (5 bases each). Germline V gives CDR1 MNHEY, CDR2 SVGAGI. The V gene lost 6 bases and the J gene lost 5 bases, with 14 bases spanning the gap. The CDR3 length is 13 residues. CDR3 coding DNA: TGTGCCAGCAGCCCCCGACGGGGCGACGAGCAGTACTTC. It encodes CASSPRRGDEQYF.

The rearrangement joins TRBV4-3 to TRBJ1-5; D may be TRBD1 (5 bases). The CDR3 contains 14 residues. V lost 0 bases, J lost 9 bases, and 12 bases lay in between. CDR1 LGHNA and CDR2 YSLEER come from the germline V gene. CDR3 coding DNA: TGCGCCAGCAGCCAAGAGGTACGGGGCGCGCCCCAGCATTTT. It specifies CASSQEVRGAPQHF.